One T cell receptor beta chain is described in this entry. Data came from immunoSEQ multiplex PCR; TCRdb stores just in-frame clones and leaves some out. The sample yields about 57,000 clones, around 90% seen once. After removal of 5 bases from V and 10 bases from J, the junction contained 12 bases not matched to a gene. This CDR3 spans 15 amino acids. Germline assignment: CDR1 SGDLS and CDR2 YYNGEE. These data belong to a study of T cell changes during pregnancy in multiple sclerosis. The specimen comprised CD4+ T cells from peripheral blood mononuclear cells, sampled before pregnancy. The chain is built from TRBV9 and TRBJ2-1; 10 bases map to TRBD2. The sequence was obtained from a female donor with multiple sclerosis, enrolled in a pregnancy study. The CDR3 DNA reads as TGTGCCAGCAGTCCTAGCGGGAGCAAGCTTAGGGAGCAGTTCTTC. As protein: CASSPSGSKLREQFF.